A single sample is the source of the 17 T cell receptor beta chains below, sequenced in a study of T cells in Graves' hyperthyroidism and ophthalmopathy. Regions amplified from RNA transcripts were the TCR beta CDR3 regions. The HTBI primer set was used in a first-round RT-PCR of the TCR CDR3. TCRdb ran MiXCR on the multiplex PCR reads and lists one entry per CDR3 protein. This sample carries fewer than 500,000 distinct CDR3 sequences, approximately 13% of them seen once, and the ten largest clones take less than 25%. The sample comprised blood. These receptors were obtained from a man younger than 45 with Graves' hyperthyroidism that later progressed to Graves' ophthalmopathy.

In its sample, this clonotype was seen a few times. The V gene is TRBV20-1, the J gene TRBJ2-7, with TRBD2 matching over 13 bases. The CDR3 is 17 amino acids. With 5 bases clipped from V and 4 bases from J, the junction kept 14 bases outside the gene matches. Germline lookup yields CDR1 DFQATT and CDR2 SNEGSKA (reference sequence). The chain's CDR3 is CSAFDVSGLAGRYEQYF. In DNA form, the CDR3 reads TGCAGTGCTTTCGACGTCTCGGGACTAGCGGGGAGGTACGAGCAGTACTTC.

This clonotype occurred many times. V is TRBV7-9 and J is TRBJ2-7, with D possibly being TRBD1 (7 bases). This CDR3 spans 13 amino acids. V was trimmed by 2 bases and J by 4 bases, leaving 9 bases between them. The V gene's germline CDR1 is SEHNR and CDR2 FQNEAQ (reference sequence). In DNA, the CDR3 is TGTGCCAGCAGCTTACCAGGGGGGTACGAGCAGTACTTC. Its protein is CASSLPGGYEQYF. The whole variable domain, remainder taken from reference TRBV7-9 and TRBJ2-7, is DTGVSQNPRHKITKRGQNVTFRCDPISEHNRLYWYRQTLGQGPEFLTYFQNEAQLEKSRLLSDRFSAERPKGSFSTLEIQRTEQGDSAMYLCASSLPGGYEQYFGPGTRLTVT.

The chain uses TRBV9 and TRBJ2-1, with no clear D. The CDR3 covers 13 residues. The germline V gene has CDR1 SGDLS and CDR2 YYNGEE. Trimming cost V 0 bases and J 1 base, with 2 bases left between them. The CDR3 spells CASSVESYNEQFF. CDR3 bases: TGTGCCAGCAGCGTAGAATCCTACAATGAGCAGTTCTTC.

The chain combines TRBV12-3 or TRBV12-4 with TRBJ2-3; D is unresolved. V lost 1 base and J lost 3, with 14 bases in between. This CDR3 has 16 residues. CDR3 protein: CASSLVVGKGTDTQYF. The DNA of the CDR3 is TGTGCCAGCAGTTTAGTAGTGGGGAAAGGTACAGATACGCAGTATTTT.

There are many counts of this clonotype. The V call is TRBV13, the J call TRBJ2-7, with 13 bases identical to TRBD2. The germline V gene encodes CDR1 PRHDT and CDR2 FYEKMQ (reference sequence). V gave up 5 bases and J gave up 5 bases; unmatched junction bases: 3. The length of the CDR3 is 14 residues. CDR3 nucleotides: TGTGCCAGCAGCCCCGGACTAGCGGGGGACGAGCAGTACTTC. Translating it yields CASSPGLAGDEQYF.

This chain connects TRBV6-1 to TRBJ2-5; D gene unclear. From germline, CDR1 is MNHNS and CDR2 SASEGT. Trimming pared 9 bases from V and 3 bases from J, leaving 14 bases between. The CDR3 covers 13 residues. The CDR3 reads CASSRSVEETQYF. The CDR3 DNA sequence: TGTGCCAGTTCCCGGAGTGTAGAAGAGACCCAGTACTTC.

The chain links TRBV11-1 to TRBJ2-5; no reliable D call. CDR3 size: 14 residues. Trimming pared 3 bases from V and 1 base from J, leaving 9 bases between. Looked up from germline, CDR1 is SGHAT and CDR2 is FQDESV (reference sequence). The CDR3 bases are TGTGCCAGCAGCTTGTGGCAGGTCCAAGAGACCCAGTACTTC. This gives the protein CASSLWQVQETQYF.

This clonotype was counted ten times or more. J is TRBJ1-2 and V is TRBV30, with a possible D match to TRBD1 (5 bases). The CDR3 spans 13 residues. Trimming left V 2 bases short and J 4 bases short, with 11 bases between. Germline CDR1 reads GTSNPN; CDR2 reads SVGIG (reference sequence). This chain's CDR3 is CAWSPGAGYGYTF. Written as DNA, the CDR3 is TGTGCCTGGAGTCCCGGGGCGGGCTATGGCTACACCTTC.

Comments on this clonotype: A much bigger clone sits one base away, suggesting this may be a read error. The chain recombines TRBV7-2 with TRBJ2-1; perhaps TRBD2 as D (6 bases). The CDR3 is 13 amino acids. The V and J ends lost 10 bases and 3 bases respectively, with 13 bases between them. The germline V gene encodes CDR1 SGHTA and CDR2 FQGNSA. CDR3 in amino acids: CANRPDYYNEQFF. CDR3 coding DNA: TGTGCCAACCGCCCGGACTACTACAATGAGCAGTTCTTC.

In this sample, this clonotype turned up a few times. The chain combines TRBV6-1 with TRBJ1-4, with D unclear. The CDR3 has 12 residues. V was cut by 9 bases and J by 4 bases, with 9 bases left in between. Germline CDR1 MNHNS, CDR2 SASEGT. The CDR3 nucleotides read TGTGCCAGTGTGGCTTTTAATGAAAAACTGTTTTTT. It yields the protein CASVAFNEKLFF.

V is TRBV18 and J is TRBJ1-3; the D gene is possibly TRBD1 (6 bases). Germline CDR1 is KGHSH and CDR2 is LQKENI. Trimming took 0 bases from V and 0 from J, leaving 12 bases between them. The CDR3 has 17 residues. CDR3: CASSPPERDNSGNTIYF. The CDR3 region has the DNA TGTGCCAGCTCACCACCCGAACGGGACAACTCTGGAAACACCATATATTTT.

This clonotype was counted ten times or more. This chain joins TRBV2 and TRBJ1-2; TRBD1 matches 10 bases. From germline, CDR1 is SNHLY and CDR2 FYNNEI. This CDR3 has 14 amino acids. The junction had 6 bases not matched to a gene; V was cut back by 4 bases and J by 7 bases. In DNA, the CDR3 is TGTGCCAGCAGTGGGGGACAGGGGAGGATTGGCTACACCTTC. Translation gives CASSGGQGRIGYTF.

This chain links TRBV5-1 with TRBJ2-5; 9 nucleotides match TRBD2. The CDR3 length is 16 residues. The ends lost 5 bases at V and 1 base at J; junction bases unmatched: 9. Germline V gene sequence: CDR1 SGHRS, CDR2 YFSETQ. CDR3 sequence: CASRAPGTSFQETQYF. In DNA form, the CDR3 reads TGCGCCAGCAGGGCTCCCGGGACTAGCTTCCAAGAGACCCAGTACTTC.

The chain has TRBV11-3 and TRBJ2-2; D may be TRBD1 (6 bases). The CDR3 is 14 amino acids. In germline, CDR1 is SGHNT, CDR2 YENEEA. The V and J ends lost 2 bases and 6 bases respectively, with 10 bases between them. The CDR3 loop is CASSLQGTAGELFF. The CDR3 bases are TGTGCCAGCAGCTTACAGGGGACGGCCGGGGAGCTGTTTTTT.

In this sample, this clonotype turned up many times. This chain joins TRBV20-1 and TRBJ1-1; 8 bases match TRBD1. From germline, CDR1 is DFQATT and CDR2 SNEGSKA (reference sequence). The CDR3 runs 15 residues. V dropped 3 bases and J dropped 4; count of bases not matched to a gene: 10. The CDR3 protein is CSARTGDYWGTEAFF. The CDR3 DNA follows: TGCAGTGCTAGGACAGGGGATTATTGGGGCACTGAAGCTTTCTTT.

This clonotype was counted many times. V usage is TRBV2 and J usage is TRBJ1-4, with D unclear. The germline gives CDR1 SNHLY, CDR2 FYNNEI. The CDR3 is 15 amino acids. The V end was cut by 3 bases, the J end by 0 bases, with 8 bases between. CDR3 residues: CASSDRLSTNEKLFF. CDR3 in DNA: TGTGCCAGCAGTGACAGACTGTCAACTAATGAAAAACTGTTTTTT. Combining the CDR3 with reference TRBV2 and TRBJ1-4 gives the whole variable domain EPEVTQTPSHQVTQMGQEVILRCVPISNHLYFYWYRQILGQKVEFLVSFYNNEISEKSEIFDDQFSVERPDGSNFTLKIRSTKLEDSAMYFCASSDRLSTNEKLFFGSGTQLSVL.

Many counts were recorded for this clonotype. The rearrangement uses TRBV2 and TRBJ1-2, with D possibly being TRBD1 (6 bases). With 6 bases removed from V and 0 bases from J, the gap between germline ends came to 11 bases. Germline CDR1 and CDR2: SNHLY and FYNNEI. This CDR3 has 14 amino acids. In DNA form, the CDR3 reads TGTGCCAGCAGGAGGGACATCGCTAACTATGGCTACACCTTC. Amino acids: CASRRDIANYGYTF.